These 3 T cell receptor beta chains came from one sample sequenced in a study of blood T cell repertoires in COVID-19 (dated by TCRdb to the early 2020s). Receptors were amplified or captured by the immunoSEQ multiplex PCR assay. Not all clones reach the TCRdb copy of this immuneACCESS table, which keeps in-frame sequences only. Checked studies attribute under half of the gap to unresolved V genes and leave the rest unexplained. This sample gives a few hundred thousand clones in total; roughly 80% of them show up just once. In total, the top ten clones hold less than 6% of the sample. Sample: peripheral blood. The receptors were sampled from a man in his 60s who had recovered from COVID-19.

The genes are TRBV2 and TRBJ1-2; the match to TRBD1 covers 7 bases. Germline-derived CDR1 and CDR2 are SNHLY and FYNNEI. The CDR3 contains 15 residues. J gave up 4 bases and V 2 bases, and 7 bases lay outside the gene matches. Written as DNA, the CDR3 is TGTGCCAGCAGTGAACAGACAGGGCTGATCTATGGCTACACCTTC. Translation: CASSEQTGLIYGYTF. Looking up the rest from reference TRBV2 and TRBJ1-2 gives the full variable domain: EPEVTQTPSHQVTQMGQEVILRCVPISNHLYFYWYRQILGQKVEFLVSFYNNEISEKSEIFDDQFSVERPDGSNFTLKIRSTKLEDSAMYFCASSEQTGLIYGYTFGSGTRLTVV.

CDR3 in DNA: TGTGCCAGCAGCCCGGGCCTACAGGGCCCGAACACTGAAGCTTTCTTT. Amino acid sequence: CASSPGLQGPNTEAFF. The V call is TRBV9, the J call TRBJ1-1, with a possible D match to TRBD1 (6 bases). CDR1 and CDR2 from the germline V gene are SGDLS and YYNGEE. The ends were cut back, 4 bases at V and 1 base at J, with 17 bases in the middle. This CDR3 is built from 16 residues.

The table lists this clone with many counts. The chain couples TRBV3-1 (or the pseudogene TRBV3-2) to TRBJ2-5, with 9 positions matching TRBD1. J lost 4 bases, V lost 5 bases, and 8 bases had no gene match. Germline assignment: CDR1 LGHDT and CDR2 YNNKEL (reference sequence). The CDR3 loop spans 15 amino acids. CDR3 nucleotides: TGTGCCAGCAGCTACAGGGGGCGAGTCGGAGAGACCCAGTACTTC. This encodes CASSYRGRVGETQYF.